This TCR beta chain was obtained from a study of human T cells and chemical hapten exposure. Across the study: TCR yields per sample varied, mainly owing to small pooled library volume differences.

Germline V gene sequence: CDR1 MNHGY, CDR2 SAAAGT. V lost 2 bases, J lost 3 bases, and 14 bases lay in between. There are 17 residues in the CDR3. The study's findings and limits: With DPC sensitization, TCRs exceeding 1 in 1000 frequency showed no change. Donors, who had alopecia, may show an immune response that differs from healthy people's.

Time point here: patch test 1, 2 weeks after DPC sensitization. Specified treatment: therapeutic diphenylcyclopropenone sensitization with weekly scalp DPC. Donors were 18 to 70-year-old alopecia patients suitable for DPC. A word on this clonotype: Its antigen is unidentified.

Each CDR3 protein gets one entry after TCRdb re-called the RACE reads with MiXCR. The table shows tens of thousands of distinct CDR3 sequences, with roughly 10% occurring only once. Sequenced material: whole blood, taken in connection with sensitization to the hapten diphenylcyclopropenone (DPC). The chain combines TRBV6-8 with TRBJ1-6; D is possibly TRBD1 (5 bases). This receptor was obtained from a woman aged 60-75 years with alopecia areata. Some clones in this sample may be carry-over from other donors' samples. The CDR3 protein is CASSYEAGKDYNSPLHF. Written as DNA, the CDR3 is TGTGCCAGCAGTTACGAGGCAGGGAAGGACTATAATTCACCCCTCCACTTT.